The next 2 T cell receptor beta chains were all read from a single sample in a study of monozygotic twins with inflammatory bowel disease. TCRdb re-analyzed the 5' RACE reads; it lists each CDR3 protein once, without DNA. The sample totals 350,000 to 400,000 distinct CDR3 sequences. The sample was blood. The receptors come from a human donor with ulcerative colitis or Crohn's disease, or a healthy co-twin of an affected twin (not recorded which).

The gene calls are TRBV20-1 and TRBJ2-7. This CDR3 contains 15 residues. Germline CDR1 reads DFQATT; CDR2 reads SNEGSKA (reference sequence). The CDR3 sequence is CSASHGQKLNYEQYF.

The rearrangement links TRBV18 to TRBJ2-7. Per germline, CDR1 KGHSH and CDR2 LQKENI. This CDR3 has 13 residues. CDR3 region: CASSLDETYEQYF.